Presented here are 3 T cell receptor beta chains from one specimen sequenced in a study of blood T cell repertoires in COVID-19. Method: immunoSEQ multiplex PCR; TCRdb's copy keeps in-frame clones and lacks some. The data hold about 210,000 clones, with 81% observed a single time. Sequencing was carried out using PBMCs or T cells enriched from blood (not recorded which). All receptors derive from a man in his forties or fifties who had recovered from COVID-19.

This sequence joins TRBV28 and TRBJ1-1, with 7 bases that match TRBD1. The CDR3 sequence is 12 residues long. V dropped 4 bases and J dropped 6; count of bases not matched to a gene: 2. Germline CDR1 reads MDHEN; CDR2 reads SYDVKM. The CDR3 bases are TGTGCCAGCAGTTCAGGGGGTCCTGAAGCTTTCTTT. Translation gives CASSSGGPEAFF.

The gene calls are TRBV7-3 and TRBJ2-1, with D unresolved. The germline V and J ends were trimmed by 0 bases and 3 bases, with 9 bases remaining between them. CDR1 is SGHTA, CDR2 FQGTGA, per germline. The CDR3 consists of 15 residues. As DNA, the CDR3 is TGTGCCAGCAGCTTAACGCGGCTCAGCTACAATGAGCAGTTCTTC. Translating gives CASSLTRLSYNEQFF. Full variable domain (missing parts from reference TRBV7-3 and TRBJ2-1): GAGVSQTPSNKVTEKGKYVELRCDPISGHTALYWYRQSLGQGPEFLIYFQGTGAADDSGLPNDRFFAVRPEGSVSTLKIQRTERGDSAVYLCASSLTRLSYNEQFFGPGTRLTVL.

V gene TRBV6-5 combines with J gene TRBJ2-5; D is undetermined. This CDR3 region has 13 residues. In germline, CDR1 is MNHEY, CDR2 SVGAGI. The ends were cut back, 4 bases at V and 2 bases at J, with 8 bases in the middle. The CDR3 DNA follows: TGTGCCAGCAGTTCCCCCGGGCAAGAGACCCAGTACTTC. Its translation: CASSSPGQETQYF.